Presented here are 6 T cell receptor beta chains from one specimen sequenced in a study of yellow fever vaccine responses in identical twins. TCRdb ran MiXCR on the RT-PCR reads and lists one entry per CDR3 protein. The table shows 13,000 or so distinct CDR3 sequences, with around four fifths occurring only once. The source material was T cells from blood (PBMCs), unsorted or a sorted subset (not recorded which), sampled before or after yellow fever vaccination (not recorded which). The receptor set was obtained from a woman between 18 and 30 years old who received the yellow fever vaccine.

The chain combines TRBV5-4 with TRBJ2-7; no definite D call. The CDR3 is made up of 13 amino acids. Germline CDR1 SGHNT, CDR2 YYREEE (reference sequence). With 0 bases removed from V and 3 bases from J, the gap between germline ends came to 7 bases. Written as DNA, the CDR3 is TGTGCCAGCAGCTTGGACAGTTTCTACGAGCAGTACTTC. This gives the protein CASSLDSFYEQYF.

The V gene is TRBV19, the J gene TRBJ2-1; D is uncertain. There are 11 residues in the CDR3. Germline assignment: CDR1 LNHDA and CDR2 SQIVND (reference sequence). V was clipped by 2 bases and J by 6 bases, with 2 bases between them. CDR3 protein: CASSIPNEQFF. The CDR3 nucleotides read TGTGCCAGTAGTATACCCAATGAGCAGTTCTTC.

The chain uses TRBV4-1 and TRBJ1-4; 8 nucleotides agree with TRBD1. Losses at the gene ends were 5 bases for V and 2 bases for J; bases not matched to a gene: 4. CDR1 and CDR2 (germline): MGHRA, YSYEKL. This CDR3 is built from 15 residues. DNA of the CDR3: TGCGCCAGCAGCGGCAGGGGGCCTACTAATGAAAAACTGTTTTTT. Its protein is CASSGRGPTNEKLFF.

The DNA for the CDR3 is TGTGCCAGCAGTGAAGGGGTTGGAAACACCATATATTTT. Translating gives CASSEGVGNTIYF. The genes are TRBV6-1 and TRBJ1-3; D not resolved. The CDR3 spans 13 residues. Trimming left V 1 base short and J 3 bases short, with 4 bases between. Germline V gene lookup returns CDR1 MNHNS and CDR2 SASEGT.

The rearrangement uses TRBV5-4 and TRBJ1-5; the D gene is possibly TRBD1 (5 bases). The CDR3 runs 14 residues. Germline V CDR1 and CDR2: SGHNT, YYREEE (reference sequence). Deletions cut 1 base from V and 3 bases from J, with 8 bases between. CDR3 DNA: TGTGCCAGCAGCTTGTTGGGGGACAATCAGCCCCAGCATTTT. Translated, it gives CASSLLGDNQPQHF. The whole variable domain, filled in from reference TRBV5-4 and TRBJ1-5, reads ETGVTQSPTHLIKTRGQQVTLRCSSQSGHNTVSWYQQALGQGPQFIFQYYREEENGRGNFPPRFSGLQFPNYSSELNVNALELDDSALYLCASSLLGDNQPQHFGDGTRLSIL.

The chain recombines TRBV4-1 with TRBJ1-5; no clear D gene. Germline V CDR1 and CDR2: MGHRA, YSYEKL. This CDR3 spans 12 amino acids. With 3 bases removed from V and 6 bases from J, the gap between germline ends came to 6 bases. The CDR3 region has the DNA TGCGCCAGCAGCCAGTGGGGTCAGCCCCAGCATTTT. It is translated as CASSQWGQPQHF.